The 10 T cell receptor beta chains presented below share a single source sample, sequenced in a study of OX40 agonist ivuxolimab in advanced cancers. Libraries were made using the immunoSEQ multiplex PCR assay. TCRdb provides this immuneACCESS table in a form limited to in-frame rearrangements. Some clones are lacking; in checked studies, under half of them reflect an unresolved V gene, and why the rest are absent is not known. The sample records 70,000 or so clones, around 85% of which are singletons. Together, the top ten hold 6.1% of the sample. Sequences were derived from CD4+ or CD8+ T cells sorted from blood, sampled in a trial of the OX40 agonist ivuxolimab. Source of these receptors: an adult with an advanced solid tumor such as melanoma, head and neck, liver or kidney cancer.

V usage is TRBV18 and J usage is TRBJ2-1, with D unclear. V dropped 6 bases and J dropped 5 bases, with 5 bases sitting between them. Germline lookup yields CDR1 KGHSH and CDR2 LQKENI. The CDR3 loop spans 11 amino acids. The CDR3 sequence: CASSPDNEQFF. CDR3 sequence (DNA): TGTGCCAGCTCCCCGGACAATGAGCAGTTCTTC. The full variable domain, with the rest looked up from reference TRBV18 and TRBJ2-1, is NAGVMQNPRHLVRRRGQEARLRCSPMKGHSHVYWYRQLPEEGLKFMVYLQKENIIDESGMPKERFSAEFPKEGPSILRIQQVVRGDSAAYFCASSPDNEQFFGPGTRLTVL.

V is TRBV20-1 and J is TRBJ2-7; D gene ambiguous. Looked up from germline, CDR1 is DFQATT and CDR2 is SNEGSKA (reference sequence). V dropped 5 bases and J dropped 4 bases, with 9 bases sitting between them. This CDR3 comprises 11 residues. The CDR3 region has the DNA TGCAGTGCTGTTGTGGAATACGAGCAGTACTTC. Amino acid sequence: CSAVVEYEQYF.

The DNA for the CDR3 is TGTGCCAGCAGCTCCGGACAGGGCGGAAACACCATATATTTT. It translates to CASSSGQGGNTIYF. This rearrangement joins TRBV9 to TRBJ1-3; 8 bases are shared with TRBD1. Losses at the gene ends were 4 bases for V and 4 bases for J; bases not matched to a gene: 4. CDR3 length equals 14 residues. Germline-derived CDR1 and CDR2 are SGDLS and YYNGEE.

The rearrangement links TRBV5-4 to TRBJ2-5, with a tentative D call TRBD1 (5 bases). The end of the DNA fits TRBJ2-7 better, so the J call may be wrong. From germline, CDR1 is SGHNT and CDR2 YYREEE (reference sequence). The CDR3 is 14 amino acids. The CDR3 DNA reads as TGTGCCAGCAGTTTCGACCAGGGTCGGTACGAGCAGTACTTC. Its translation: CASSFDQGRYEQYF.

This clone came up a few times. The CDR3 sequence: CASSLRGDNYGYTF. CDR3 nucleotide sequence: TGTGCCAGTAGCCTTAGGGGGGATAACTATGGCTACACCTTC. This sequence joins TRBV19 and TRBJ1-2, with D perhaps TRBD1 (6 bases). The germline V and J ends were trimmed by 6 bases and 1 base, with 12 bases remaining between them. The CDR3 extends over 14 amino acids. CDR1 and CDR2 (germline): LNHDA, SQIVND (reference sequence).

The chain links TRBV28 to TRBJ1-1, with TRBD1 matching 12 bases. The trim removed 5 bases at V and 5 bases at J, leaving 9 bases unmatched. The CDR3 length is 16 residues. The germline V gene has CDR1 MDHEN and CDR2 SYDVKM. CDR3 residues: CASSIPGTGGRTEAFF. In DNA, the CDR3 is TGTGCCAGCAGTATCCCCGGGACAGGGGGCAGGACTGAAGCTTTCTTT.

The J gene is TRBJ1-2, the V gene TRBV2, with 8 bases fitting TRBD1. Germline CDR1 SNHLY, CDR2 FYNNEI. V lost 4 bases to trimming and J lost 8 bases; unmatched junction nucleotides: 9. CDR3 length: 14 residues. CDR3 sequence (DNA): TGTGCCAGCAGTGCAGGGCAGGGGGCAAGAGGCTACACCTTC. This gives the protein CASSAGQGARGYTF.

The chain employs TRBV11-3 and TRBJ2-1, with 7 nucleotides matching TRBD1. This CDR3 is built from 14 residues. Germline trimming cut 6 bases from V and 8 bases from J; bases unmatched to any gene: 10. Germline V gives CDR1 SGHNT, CDR2 YENEEA. The CDR3 sequence: CASSQQGDHYEQFF. The CDR3 DNA is TGTGCCAGCAGTCAGCAGGGGGATCACTATGAGCAGTTCTTC.

V is TRBV4-1 and J is TRBJ1-2; 8 bases agree with TRBD1. Per the germline V gene, CDR1 is MGHRA and CDR2 is YSYEKL. V trimming: 5 bases; J trimming: 8 bases; junction bases outside the gene matches: 7. The CDR3 is made up of 13 amino acids. The CDR3 coding sequence is TGCGCCAGCAGCGACAGGGGCTGGCGCGGCTACACCTTC. Translating it yields CASSDRGWRGYTF.

This chain uses TRBV6-6 with TRBJ2-2; D might be TRBD1 (6 bases). CDR1 and CDR2 from the germline V gene are MNHNY and SVGAGI (reference sequence). The CDR3 totals 15 residues. V was shortened by 6 bases and J by 4 bases, with 15 bases between the two germline ends. CDR3 nucleotides: TGTGCCAGCAGCCATCAGGGGTCGGTCACCGGGGAGCTGTTTTTT. Translating it yields CASSHQGSVTGELFF.